These 10 T cell receptor beta chains were sequenced from one sample in a study of blood T cell repertoires in COVID-19. This table comes from immunoSEQ multiplex PCR, and its TCRdb copy is limited to in-frame clones, with some not included. The data contain tens of thousands of clones, around 84% of them singletons. The specimen sequenced was peripheral blood. These TCRs come from a man in his forties or fifties with acute or convalescent COVID-19.

This chain joins TRBV7-3 and TRBJ2-7, with a possible D match to TRBD2 (6 bases). The CDR3 contains 14 residues. CDR1 is SGHTA and CDR2 is FQGTGA in the germline V gene. With 0 bases removed from V and 5 bases from J, the gap between germline ends came to 11 bases. Written as DNA, the CDR3 is TGTGCCAGCAGCTTAACCGGGGGAGGCGACGAGCAGTACTTC. Its protein product is CASSLTGGGDEQYF.

The genes are TRBV9 and TRBJ1-2, with 9 bases fitting TRBD1. The CDR3 has 13 residues. Germline CDR1 and CDR2: SGDLS and YYNGEE. The trim removed 3 bases at V and 6 bases at J, leaving 3 bases unmatched. DNA of the CDR3: TGTGCCAGCAGCGCCGGGACAGGGAATGGCTACACCTTC. Translation gives CASSAGTGNGYTF. Variable domain in full (rest from reference TRBV9 and TRBJ1-2): DSGVTQTPKHLITATGQRVTLRCSPRSGDLSVYWYQQSLDQGLQFLIQYYNGEERAKGNILERFSAQQFPDLHSELNLSSLELGDSALYFCASSAGTGNGYTFGSGTRLTVV.

CDR3 loop: CASSSGVLQETQYF. CDR3 DNA sequence: TGCGCCAGCAGCTCCGGAGTACTCCAAGAGACCCAGTACTTC. V gene TRBV5-1 combines with J gene TRBJ2-5; no clear D. Germline lookup yields CDR1 SGHRS and CDR2 YFSETQ. This CDR3 is 14 amino acids long. With 3 bases removed from V and 1 base from J, the gap between germline ends came to 10 bases.

The chain combines TRBV5-1 with TRBJ2-5; D gene ambiguous. The V end was cut by 7 bases, the J end by 3 bases, with 10 bases between. The CDR3 loop spans 12 amino acids. CDR1 and CDR2 from the germline V gene are SGHRS and YFSETQ. The CDR3 spells CASRDSEETQYF. The CDR3 DNA is TGCGCCAGCCGAGACTCGGAAGAGACCCAGTACTTC.

The J gene is TRBJ2-7, the V gene TRBV12-3 or TRBV12-4, with TRBD2 as a possible D gene (5 bases). The length of the CDR3 is 13 residues. Deletions cut 1 base from V and 4 bases from J, with 8 bases between. DNA of the CDR3: TGTGCCAGCAGTTTAGGAGGGAAGTACGAGCAGTACTTC. Amino acid sequence: CASSLGGKYEQYF.

This chain joins TRBV3-1 (or the pseudogene TRBV3-2) and TRBJ1-2; no firm D call. CDR3 length: 15 amino acids. The V and J ends lost 0 bases and 8 bases respectively, with 16 bases between them. Germline V gene data show CDR1 as LGHDT and CDR2 as YNNKEL (reference sequence). CDR3 DNA sequence: TGTGCCAGCAGCCAAGAGGTGTGGCGATTTAGCGGCTACACCTTC. Translating it yields CASSQEVWRFSGYTF.

This chain links TRBV5-1 with TRBJ1-5; 9 bases agree with TRBD1. V dropped 4 bases and J dropped 5; count of bases not matched to a gene: 4. Looked up from germline, CDR1 is SGHRS and CDR2 is YFSETQ. The CDR3 spans 14 residues. In DNA form, the CDR3 reads TGCGCCAGCAGCAATAGGACAGGGGATCAGCCCCAGCATTTT. Encoded protein: CASSNRTGDQPQHF.

The J gene is TRBJ1-5, the V gene TRBV7-8; possible D gene TRBD1, 6 bases. Germline loops: CDR1 SGHVS, CDR2 FQNEAQ. The CDR3 length is 17 residues. Between the trimmed V and J ends, which lost 5 bases and 0 bases, there was a span of 17 bases. CDR3 protein: CASSPPGTPYSNQPQHF. The CDR3 nucleotides are TGTGCCAGCAGCCCGCCCGGGACACCTTATAGCAATCAGCCCCAGCATTTT.

This clone occurred once. The chain carries TRBV7-8 and TRBJ2-2; D is unclear. The germline V gene has CDR1 SGHVS and CDR2 FQNEAQ. The CDR3 has 13 residues. V was pared by 5 bases and J by 3 bases, with 7 bases between. CDR3 sequence reads: CASSRYYTGELFF. In DNA form, the CDR3 reads TGTGCCAGCAGCCGATACTACACCGGGGAGCTGTTTTTT.

V is TRBV5-1 and J is TRBJ2-2; D is ambiguous. This CDR3 contains 15 residues. CDR1 and CDR2 (germline): SGHRS, YFSETQ. V was clipped by 1 base and J by 4 bases, with 11 bases between them. CDR3: CASSLFLGSTGELFF. CDR3 nucleotide sequence: TGCGCCAGCAGCTTGTTTTTGGGCTCCACCGGGGAGCTGTTTTTT.